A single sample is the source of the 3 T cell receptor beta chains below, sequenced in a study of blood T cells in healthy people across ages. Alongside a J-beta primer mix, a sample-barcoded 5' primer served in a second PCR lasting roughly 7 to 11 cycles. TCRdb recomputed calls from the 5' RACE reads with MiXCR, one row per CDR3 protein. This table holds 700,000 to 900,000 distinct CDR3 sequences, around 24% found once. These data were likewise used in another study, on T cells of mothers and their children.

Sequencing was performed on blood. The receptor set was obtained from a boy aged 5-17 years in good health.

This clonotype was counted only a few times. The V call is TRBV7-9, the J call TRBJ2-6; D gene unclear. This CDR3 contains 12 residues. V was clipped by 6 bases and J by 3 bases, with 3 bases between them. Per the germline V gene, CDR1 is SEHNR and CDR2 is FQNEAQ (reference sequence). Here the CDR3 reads CASSNGANVLTF. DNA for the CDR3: TGTGCCAGCAGTAATGGGGCCAACGTCCTGACTTTC.

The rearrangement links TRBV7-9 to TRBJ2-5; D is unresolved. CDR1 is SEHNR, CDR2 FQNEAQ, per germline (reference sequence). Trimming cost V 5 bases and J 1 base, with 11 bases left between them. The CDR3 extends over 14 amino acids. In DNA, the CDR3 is TGTGCCAGCAGCGCCCATAACCTCCAAGAGACCCAGTACTTC. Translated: CASSAHNLQETQYF.

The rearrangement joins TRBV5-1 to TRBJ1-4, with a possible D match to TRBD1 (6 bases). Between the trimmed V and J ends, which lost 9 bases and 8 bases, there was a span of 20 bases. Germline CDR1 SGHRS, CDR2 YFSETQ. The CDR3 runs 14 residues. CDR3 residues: CATSRAGAGEKLFF. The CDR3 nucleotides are TGCGCCACAAGCCGGGCAGGGGCAGGCGAAAAACTGTTTTTT.